This T cell receptor beta chain appears in the sequencing data of a study of OX40 agonist ivuxolimab in advanced cancers. Study at large: Those treated in dose escalation had hepatocellular carcinoma, melanoma, renal cell cancer or head and neck cancer.

About this clone: A read error may account for a junction end that differs from germline.

Germline CDR1 reads SQVTM; CDR2 reads ANQGSEA. This CDR3 spans 12 amino acids. The sampling schedule covered blood at baseline, cycle 4 day 1, and cycle 7 day 1. TCRdb's table, derived via immunoSEQ multiplex PCR, lists solely in-frame clones and lacks some. The table has some 15,000 clones, 80% to 95% seen once. Sequenced here: CD4+ or CD8+ T cells sorted from blood, sampled in a trial of the OX40 agonist ivuxolimab. This receptor was identified in an adult with an advanced solid tumor such as melanoma, head and neck, liver or kidney cancer. The chain has TRBV29-1 and TRBJ2-7; TRBD1 is a possible D gene (5 bases). The DNA of the CDR3 is TGCAGCGTAGAAGGGGCATCCTACGAGCAGTACTTC. This sequence encodes CSVEGASYEQYF.